A single sample is the source of the 14 T cell receptor beta chains below, sequenced in a study of blood T cell repertoires in COVID-19. Sequencing was performed with immunoSEQ multiplex PCR; in TCRdb, only in-frame clones are kept and a portion is missing. The sample consists of around 150,000 clones, 60% to 85% of them appearing once. Input material: peripheral blood. All receptors come from a man aged 45-65 years with acute or convalescent COVID-19.

The chain couples TRBV9 to TRBJ2-2; 7 nucleotides match TRBD1. The germline gives CDR1 SGDLS, CDR2 YYNGEE. V was pared by 1 base and J by 7 bases, with 7 bases of the junction left unmatched. The CDR3 is 15 residues long. The CDR3 coding sequence is TGTGCCAGCAGCGTACGCCAGGGGGTGAACGGGGAGCTGTTTTTT. Translated, it gives CASSVRQGVNGELFF.

The chain links TRBV5-1 to TRBJ1-5; TRBD1 matches 9 bases. CDR1 is SGHRS, CDR2 YFSETQ, per germline. There are 15 residues in the CDR3. The trim removed 4 bases at V and 6 bases at J, leaving 8 bases unmatched. The CDR3 coding sequence is TGCGCCAGCAGCCCGGGACAGGGATACGGTCAGCCCCAGCATTTT. Translated, it gives CASSPGQGYGQPQHF.

The V and J genes are TRBV28 and TRBJ1-1, with 7 bases identical to TRBD1. Per the germline V gene, CDR1 is MDHEN and CDR2 is SYDVKM. The V and J ends lost 4 bases and 8 bases, in that order; junction bases with no gene match: 4. This CDR3 spans 12 amino acids. CDR3 region: CASSSQGIEAFF. In nucleotides, the CDR3 is TGTGCCAGCAGTTCACAGGGGATCGAAGCTTTCTTT.

This chain uses TRBV9 with TRBJ2-1, with a tentative D call TRBD2 (7 bases). This CDR3 is 14 amino acids long. V lost 3 bases, J lost 9 bases, and 16 bases lay in between. The germline CDR1 and CDR2 sequences are SGDLS and YYNGEE. Here the CDR3 DNA reads TGTGCCAGCAGCGCAGGGGCGGGGGTAGGTGAGCAGTTCTTC. As protein: CASSAGAGVGEQFF. Filled out from reference TRBV9 and TRBJ2-1, the complete variable domain reads DSGVTQTPKHLITATGQRVTLRCSPRSGDLSVYWYQQSLDQGLQFLIQYYNGEERAKGNILERFSAQQFPDLHSELNLSSLELGDSALYFCASSAGAGVGEQFFGPGTRLTVL.

V gene TRBV6-1 combines with J gene TRBJ2-7, with 7 positions matching TRBD2. The germline gives CDR1 MNHNS, CDR2 SASEGT. The CDR3 has 14 amino acids. V lost 3 bases and J lost 3; bases outside the gene matches: 5. The CDR3 coding sequence is TGTGCCAGCAGTGACGGACTAGGGGACTACGAGCAGTACGTC. Encoded protein: CASSDGLGDYEQYV.

In its sample, this clone was seen many times. The chain is built from TRBV10-3 and TRBJ1-2, with D maybe TRBD1 (5 bases). Trimming pared 0 bases from V and 4 bases from J, leaving 15 bases between. The CDR3 runs 16 residues. Germline loops: CDR1 ENHRY, CDR2 SYGVKD. The CDR3 here is CAISESAGPRGYGYTF. In DNA form, the CDR3 reads TGTGCCATCAGTGAGTCCGCAGGGCCACGCGGCTATGGCTACACCTTC.

This rearrangement joins TRBV7-6 to TRBJ1-1; 10 bases map to TRBD1. V lost 3 bases, J lost 11 bases, and 12 bases stayed unmatched. CDR1 SGHVS and CDR2 FNYEAQ come from the germline V gene. CDR3 length: 15 amino acids. CDR3 sequence: CASSLGGQGVGGAFF. DNA of the CDR3: TGTGCCAGCAGCTTGGGCGGACAGGGGGTAGGAGGGGCTTTCTTT.

The chain uses TRBV28 and TRBJ2-5, with D unclear. The CDR3 contains 14 residues. Germline CDR1 is MDHEN and CDR2 is SYDVKM. V was trimmed by 2 bases and J by 5 bases, leaving 12 bases between them. CDR3 residues: CASSLVQAKETQYF. DNA of the CDR3: TGTGCCAGCAGTTTAGTCCAGGCAAAGGAGACCCAGTACTTC. The full variable domain, completed using reference TRBV28 and TRBJ2-5, is DVKVTQSSRYLVKRTGEKVFLECVQDMDHENMFWYRQDPGLGLRLIYFSYDVKMKEKGDIPEGYSVSREKKERFSLILESASTNQTSMYLCASSLVQAKETQYFGPGTRLLVL.

V and J are TRBV30 and TRBJ1-5; D gene unclear. Germline lookup yields CDR1 GTSNPN and CDR2 SVGIG (reference sequence). V shed 0 bases and J shed 0 bases, with 9 bases lying between them. This CDR3 spans 15 amino acids. The CDR3 is CAWSVPGYSNQPQHF. The CDR3 region has the DNA TGTGCCTGGAGTGTACCGGGTTATAGCAATCAGCCCCAGCATTTT.

The genes are TRBV7-8 and TRBJ1-2, with 7 bases that match TRBD1. The V gene's germline CDR1 is SGHVS and CDR2 FQNEAQ. The ends lost 5 bases at V and 3 bases at J; junction bases unmatched: 9. This CDR3 comprises 15 residues. Here the CDR3 reads CASSTRQGMDYGYTF. DNA for the CDR3: TGTGCCAGCAGCACCCGACAGGGTATGGACTATGGCTACACCTTC.

V gene TRBV19 combines with J gene TRBJ2-5; D possibly corresponds to TRBD2 (6 bases). CDR3 length: 12 amino acids. Per germline, CDR1 LNHDA and CDR2 SQIVND (reference sequence). The germline V and J ends were trimmed by 6 bases and 9 bases, with 14 bases remaining between them. The CDR3 is CASRSGPGAQYF. The CDR3 DNA reads TGTGCCAGTAGATCAGGGCCGGGGGCCCAGTACTTC.

The CDR3 DNA follows: TGTGCCAGCAGCTCGGGACTAAGGGGGGGCACAGATACGCAGTATTTT. Its translation: CASSSGLRGGTDTQYF. The chain has TRBV7-3 and TRBJ2-3, with D possibly TRBD2 on 7 matching bases. Per germline, CDR1 SGHTA and CDR2 FQGTGA. The length of the CDR3 is 16 residues. The V end was cut by 4 bases, the J end by 1 base, with 15 bases between.

V is TRBV5-1 and J is TRBJ1-2, with a weak D call TRBD1 (6 bases). CDR3 length: 14 residues. CDR1 is SGHRS, CDR2 YFSETQ, per germline. Trimming stripped 4 bases from V and 8 bases from J, with 18 bases between. The CDR3 is CASSPGDLNQGYTF. The CDR3 DNA reads TGCGCCAGCAGCCCAGGGGATCTAAACCAGGGCTACACCTTC.

V usage is TRBV5-1 and J usage is TRBJ1-4, with 7 bases matching TRBD1. There are 14 residues in the CDR3. Germline-derived CDR1 and CDR2 are SGHRS and YFSETQ. Trimming took 5 bases from V and 8 from J; bases not matched to a gene: 9. CDR3 sequence (DNA): TGCGCCAGCAGACCGGACAGGCAATTGGAAAAACTGTTTTTT. Translated: CASRPDRQLEKLFF.